This T cell receptor (beta chain) was sequenced in a study of OX40 agonist ivuxolimab in advanced cancers. The assay was immunoSEQ multiplex PCR, and TCRdb's table has in-frame clones only and misses some. The sample has 75,000 to 90,000 clones; roughly 80% are singletons. CDR3 size: 14 residues. In germline, CDR1 is MNHNS, CDR2 SASEGT. V was clipped by 4 bases and J by 8 bases; unmatched bases: 5. The rearrangement joins TRBV6-1 to TRBJ2-1; 10 bases match TRBD2. Sequencing was performed on CD4+ or CD8+ T cells sorted from blood, taken in a trial of the OX40 agonist ivuxolimab. The TCR sequence derives from an adult with an advanced solid tumor such as melanoma, head and neck, liver or kidney cancer. CDR3 sequence (DNA): TGTGCCAGCAGTGGGGGACTAGCGCAGGATGAGCAGTTCTTC. It specifies CASSGGLAQDEQFF.